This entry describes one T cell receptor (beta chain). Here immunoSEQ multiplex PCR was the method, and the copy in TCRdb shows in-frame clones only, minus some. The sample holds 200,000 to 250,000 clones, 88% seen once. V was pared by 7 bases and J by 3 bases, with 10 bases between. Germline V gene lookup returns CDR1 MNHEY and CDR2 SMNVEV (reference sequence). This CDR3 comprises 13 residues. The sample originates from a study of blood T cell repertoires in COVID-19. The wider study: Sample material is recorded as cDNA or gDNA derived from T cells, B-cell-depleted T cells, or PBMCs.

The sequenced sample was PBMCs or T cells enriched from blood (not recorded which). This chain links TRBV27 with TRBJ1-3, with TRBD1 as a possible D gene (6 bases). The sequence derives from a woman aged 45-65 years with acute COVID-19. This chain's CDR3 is CASKNRVGNTIYF. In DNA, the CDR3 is TGTGCCAGCAAGAACAGGGTTGGAAACACCATATATTTT.